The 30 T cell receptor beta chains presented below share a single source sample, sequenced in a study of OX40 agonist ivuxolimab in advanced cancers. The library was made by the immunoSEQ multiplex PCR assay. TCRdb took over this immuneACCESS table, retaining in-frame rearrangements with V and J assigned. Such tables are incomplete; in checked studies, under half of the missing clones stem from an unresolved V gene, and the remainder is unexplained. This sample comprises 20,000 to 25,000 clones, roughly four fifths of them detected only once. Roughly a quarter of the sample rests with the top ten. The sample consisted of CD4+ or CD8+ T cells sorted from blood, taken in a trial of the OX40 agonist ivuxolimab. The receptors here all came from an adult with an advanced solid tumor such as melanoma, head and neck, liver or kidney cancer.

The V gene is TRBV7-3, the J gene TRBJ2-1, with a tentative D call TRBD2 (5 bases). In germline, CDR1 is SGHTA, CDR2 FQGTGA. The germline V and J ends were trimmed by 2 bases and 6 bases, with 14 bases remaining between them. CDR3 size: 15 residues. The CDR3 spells CASSLRVGVLNEQFF. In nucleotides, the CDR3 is TGTGCCAGCAGCTTACGGGTGGGAGTCCTCAATGAGCAGTTCTTC.

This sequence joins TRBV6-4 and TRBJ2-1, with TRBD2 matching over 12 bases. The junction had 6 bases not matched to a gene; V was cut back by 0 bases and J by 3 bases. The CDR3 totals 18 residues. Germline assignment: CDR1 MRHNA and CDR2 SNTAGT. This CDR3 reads CASSDSIWTSGNYNEQFF. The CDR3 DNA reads TGTGCCAGCAGTGACTCGATCTGGACTAGCGGGAACTACAATGAGCAGTTCTTC.

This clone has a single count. The CDR3 bases are TGTGCCAGCAGCCCCGGGACTAGCGGTTTCTACGAGCAGTACTTC. It is translated as CASSPGTSGFYEQYF. V is TRBV5-6 and J is TRBJ2-7; 11 nucleotides match TRBD2. The V and J ends lost 4 bases and 3 bases, in that order; junction bases with no gene match: 6. This CDR3 has 15 amino acids. CDR1 and CDR2 (germline): SGHDT, YYEEEE.

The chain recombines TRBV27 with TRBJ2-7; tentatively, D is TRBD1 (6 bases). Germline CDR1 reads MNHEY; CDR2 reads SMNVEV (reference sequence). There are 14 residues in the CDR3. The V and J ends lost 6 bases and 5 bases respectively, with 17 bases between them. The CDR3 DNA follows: TGTGCCAGCAGAAAACTGGGACAAGGGCACGAGCAGTACTTC. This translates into CASRKLGQGHEQYF.

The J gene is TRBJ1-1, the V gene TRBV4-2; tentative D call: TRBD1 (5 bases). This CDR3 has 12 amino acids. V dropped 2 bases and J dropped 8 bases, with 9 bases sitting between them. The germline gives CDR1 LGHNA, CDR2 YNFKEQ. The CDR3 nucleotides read TGTGCCAGCAGCCAATTACAGGCCGAAGCTTTCTTT. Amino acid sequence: CASSQLQAEAFF.

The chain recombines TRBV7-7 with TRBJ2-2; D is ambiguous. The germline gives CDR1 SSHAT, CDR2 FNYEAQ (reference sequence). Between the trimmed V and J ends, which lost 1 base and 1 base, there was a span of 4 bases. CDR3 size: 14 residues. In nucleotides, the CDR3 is TGTGCCAGCAGCTTAGGGGGGAACACCGGGGAGCTGTTTTTT. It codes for CASSLGGNTGELFF.

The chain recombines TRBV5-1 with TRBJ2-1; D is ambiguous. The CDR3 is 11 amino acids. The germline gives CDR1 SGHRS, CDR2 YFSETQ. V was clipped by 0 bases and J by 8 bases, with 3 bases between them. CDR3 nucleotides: TGCGCCAGCAGCTTGGAACATGAGCAGTTCTTC. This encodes CASSLEHEQFF.

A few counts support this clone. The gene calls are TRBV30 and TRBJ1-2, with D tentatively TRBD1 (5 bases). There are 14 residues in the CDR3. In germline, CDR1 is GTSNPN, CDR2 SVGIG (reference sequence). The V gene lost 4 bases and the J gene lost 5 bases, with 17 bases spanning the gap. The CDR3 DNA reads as TGTGCCTGGACGGGGGTCCGGGGAGGGTATGGCTACACCTTC. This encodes CAWTGVRGGYGYTF.

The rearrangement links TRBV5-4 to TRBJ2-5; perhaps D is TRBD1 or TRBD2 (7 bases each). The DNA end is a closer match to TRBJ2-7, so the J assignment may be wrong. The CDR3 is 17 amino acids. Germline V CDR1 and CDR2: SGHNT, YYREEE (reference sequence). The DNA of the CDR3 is TGTGCCAGCAGCTTAGGGGGCAGGGCTAGCGGATCCTACGAGCAGTACTTC. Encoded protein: CASSLGGRASGSYEQYF.

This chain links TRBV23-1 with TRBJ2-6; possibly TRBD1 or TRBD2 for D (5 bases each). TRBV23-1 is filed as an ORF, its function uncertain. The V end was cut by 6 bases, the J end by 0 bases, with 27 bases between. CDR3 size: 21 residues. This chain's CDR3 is CASSPGTPEGVPLSGANVLTF. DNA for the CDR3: TGCGCCAGCAGCCCCGGGACCCCTGAGGGAGTTCCTCTCTCTGGGGCCAACGTCCTGACTTTC.

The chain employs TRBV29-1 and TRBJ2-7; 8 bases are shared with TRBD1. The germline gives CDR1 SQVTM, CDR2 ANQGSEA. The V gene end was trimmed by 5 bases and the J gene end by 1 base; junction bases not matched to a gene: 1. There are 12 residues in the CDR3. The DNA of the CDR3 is TGCAGCGTTAGGACAGGGTCCTACGAGCAGTACTTC. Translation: CSVRTGSYEQYF.

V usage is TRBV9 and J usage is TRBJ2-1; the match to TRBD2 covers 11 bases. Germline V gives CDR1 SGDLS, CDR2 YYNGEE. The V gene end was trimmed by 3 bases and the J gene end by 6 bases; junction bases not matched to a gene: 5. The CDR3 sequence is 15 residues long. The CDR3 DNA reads TGTGCCAGCAGCGAACTAGCGGGAGTGGGCAATGAGCAGTTCTTC. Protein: CASSELAGVGNEQFF.

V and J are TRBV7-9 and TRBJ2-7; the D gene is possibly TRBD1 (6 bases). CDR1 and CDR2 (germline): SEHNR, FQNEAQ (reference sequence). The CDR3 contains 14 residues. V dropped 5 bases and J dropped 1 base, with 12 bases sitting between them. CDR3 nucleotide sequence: TGTGCCAGCAGCGGACAGCCGCTTTCCTACGAGCAGTACTTC. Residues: CASSGQPLSYEQYF.

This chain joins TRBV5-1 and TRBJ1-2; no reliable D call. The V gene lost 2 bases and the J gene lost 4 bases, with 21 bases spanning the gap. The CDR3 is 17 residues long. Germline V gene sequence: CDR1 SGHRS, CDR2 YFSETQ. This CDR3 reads CASSFSRDYNPPYGYTF. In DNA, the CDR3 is TGCGCCAGCAGCTTTTCACGCGACTACAACCCTCCCTATGGCTACACCTTC. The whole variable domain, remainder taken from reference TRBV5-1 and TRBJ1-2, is KAGVTQTPRYLIKTRGQQVTLSCSPISGHRSVSWYQQTPGQGLQFLFEYFSETQRNKGNFPGRFSGRQFSNSRSEMNVSTLELGDSALYLCASSFSRDYNPPYGYTFGSGTRLTVV.

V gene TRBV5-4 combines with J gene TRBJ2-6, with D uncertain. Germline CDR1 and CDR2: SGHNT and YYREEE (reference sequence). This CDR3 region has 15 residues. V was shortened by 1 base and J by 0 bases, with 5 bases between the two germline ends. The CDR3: CASSLLGSGANVLTF. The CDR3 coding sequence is TGTGCCAGCAGCTTGTTGGGCTCTGGGGCCAACGTCCTGACTTTC.

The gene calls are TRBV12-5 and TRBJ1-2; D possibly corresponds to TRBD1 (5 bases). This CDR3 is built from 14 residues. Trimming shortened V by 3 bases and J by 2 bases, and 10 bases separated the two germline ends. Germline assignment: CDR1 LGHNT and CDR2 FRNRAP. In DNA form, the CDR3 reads TGTGCTAGTGGTTTAAACGGGGCCAACTATGGCTACACCTTC. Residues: CASGLNGANYGYTF.

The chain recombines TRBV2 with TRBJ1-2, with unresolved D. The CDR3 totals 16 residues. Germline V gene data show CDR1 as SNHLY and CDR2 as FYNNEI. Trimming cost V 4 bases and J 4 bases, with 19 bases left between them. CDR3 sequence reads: CASSGPIMGSRYGYTF. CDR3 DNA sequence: TGTGCCAGCAGTGGGCCTATTATGGGCAGCCGCTATGGCTACACCTTC.

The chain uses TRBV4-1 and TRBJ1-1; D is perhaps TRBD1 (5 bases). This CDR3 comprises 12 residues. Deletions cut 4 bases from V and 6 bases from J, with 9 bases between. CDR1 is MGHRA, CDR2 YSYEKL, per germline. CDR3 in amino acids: CASSRSGAEAFF. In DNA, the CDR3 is TGCGCCAGCAGCCGGTCGGGGGCTGAAGCTTTCTTT.

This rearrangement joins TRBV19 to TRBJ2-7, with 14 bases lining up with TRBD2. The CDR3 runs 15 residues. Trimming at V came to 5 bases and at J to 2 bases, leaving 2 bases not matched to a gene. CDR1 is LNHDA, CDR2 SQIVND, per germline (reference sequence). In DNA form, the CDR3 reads TGTGCCAGTAGTTCGGGACTAGCGGGAGCCTACGAGCAGTACTTC. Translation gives CASSSGLAGAYEQYF.

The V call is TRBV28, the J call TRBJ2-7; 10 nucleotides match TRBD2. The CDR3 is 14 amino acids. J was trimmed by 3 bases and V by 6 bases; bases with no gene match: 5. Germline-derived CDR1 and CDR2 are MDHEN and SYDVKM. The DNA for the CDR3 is TGTGCCAGCAGCCTCAGCGGGAGGGACTACGAGCAGTACTTC. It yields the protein CASSLSGRDYEQYF. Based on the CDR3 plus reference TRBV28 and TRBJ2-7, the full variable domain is DVKVTQSSRYLVKRTGEKVFLECVQDMDHENMFWYRQDPGLGLRLIYFSYDVKMKEKGDIPEGYSVSREKKERFSLILESASTNQTSMYLCASSLSGRDYEQYFGPGTRLTVT.

The CDR3 spells CASSPRVYGYTF. The CDR3 nucleotides read TGTGCCAGCAGCCCAAGGGTGTACGGCTACACCTTC. The genes are TRBV7-9 and TRBJ1-2; D remains unclear. The CDR3 loop spans 12 amino acids. Germline loops: CDR1 SEHNR, CDR2 FQNEAQ (reference sequence). V was cut by 5 bases and J by 8 bases, with 12 bases left in between. The full variable domain, its missing parts supplied by reference TRBV7-9 and TRBJ1-2, is DTGVSQNPRHKITKRGQNVTFRCDPISEHNRLYWYRQTLGQGPEFLTYFQNEAQLEKSRLLSDRFSAERPKGSFSTLEIQRTEQGDSAMYLCASSPRVYGYTFGSGTRLTVV.

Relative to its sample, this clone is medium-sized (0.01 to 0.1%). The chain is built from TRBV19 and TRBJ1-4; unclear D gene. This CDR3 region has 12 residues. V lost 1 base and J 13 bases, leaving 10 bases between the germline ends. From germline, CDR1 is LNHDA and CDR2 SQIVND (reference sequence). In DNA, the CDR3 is TGTGCCAGTAGTATAGTGGCCCACAGACTGTTTTTT. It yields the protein CASSIVAHRLFF.

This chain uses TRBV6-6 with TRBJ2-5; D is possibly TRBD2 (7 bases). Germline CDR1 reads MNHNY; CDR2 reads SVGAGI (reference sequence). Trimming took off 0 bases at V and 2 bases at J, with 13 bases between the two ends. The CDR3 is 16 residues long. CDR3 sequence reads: CASSYSFGGRQETQYF. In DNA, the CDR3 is TGTGCCAGCAGTTACTCTTTCGGGGGGCGGCAAGAGACCCAGTACTTC.

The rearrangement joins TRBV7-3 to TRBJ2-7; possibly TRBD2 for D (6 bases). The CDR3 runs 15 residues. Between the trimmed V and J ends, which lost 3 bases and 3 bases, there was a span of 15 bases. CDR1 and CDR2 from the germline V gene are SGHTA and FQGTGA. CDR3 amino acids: CASSFGKEGSYEQYF. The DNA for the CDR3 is TGTGCCAGCAGCTTCGGGAAGGAGGGCAGCTACGAGCAGTACTTC.

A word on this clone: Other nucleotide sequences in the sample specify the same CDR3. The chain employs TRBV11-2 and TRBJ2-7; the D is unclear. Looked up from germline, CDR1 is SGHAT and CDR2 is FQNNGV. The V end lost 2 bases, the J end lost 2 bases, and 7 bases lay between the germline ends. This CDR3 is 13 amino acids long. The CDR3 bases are TGTGCCAGCAGCTTATCCGGAACCTACGAGCAGTACTTC. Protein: CASSLSGTYEQYF.

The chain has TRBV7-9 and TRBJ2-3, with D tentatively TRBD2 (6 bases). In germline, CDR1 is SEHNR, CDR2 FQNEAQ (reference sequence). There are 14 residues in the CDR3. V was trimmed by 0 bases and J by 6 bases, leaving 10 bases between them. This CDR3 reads CASSLAGRGDTQYF. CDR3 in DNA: TGTGCCAGCAGCTTAGCTGGGCGGGGTGATACGCAGTATTTT.

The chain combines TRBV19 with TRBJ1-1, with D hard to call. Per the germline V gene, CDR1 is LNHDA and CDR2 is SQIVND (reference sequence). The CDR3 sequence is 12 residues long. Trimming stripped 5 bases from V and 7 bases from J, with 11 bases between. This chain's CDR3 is CASSPTADEAFF. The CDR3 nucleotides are TGTGCCAGTAGTCCCACGGCGGATGAAGCTTTCTTT.

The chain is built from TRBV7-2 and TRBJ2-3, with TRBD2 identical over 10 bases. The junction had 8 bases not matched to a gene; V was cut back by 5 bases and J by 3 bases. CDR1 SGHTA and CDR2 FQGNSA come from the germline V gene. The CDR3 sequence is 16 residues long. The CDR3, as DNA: TGTGCCAGCAGCCCCGATCCAGCGGGGGGGACAGATACGCAGTATTTT. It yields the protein CASSPDPAGGTDTQYF.

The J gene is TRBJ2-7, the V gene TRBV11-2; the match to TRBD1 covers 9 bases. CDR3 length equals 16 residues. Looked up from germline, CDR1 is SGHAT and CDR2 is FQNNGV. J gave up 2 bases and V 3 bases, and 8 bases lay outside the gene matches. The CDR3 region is CASSFPPGQGPYEQYF. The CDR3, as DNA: TGTGCCAGCAGCTTTCCTCCGGGACAGGGACCCTACGAGCAGTACTTC.

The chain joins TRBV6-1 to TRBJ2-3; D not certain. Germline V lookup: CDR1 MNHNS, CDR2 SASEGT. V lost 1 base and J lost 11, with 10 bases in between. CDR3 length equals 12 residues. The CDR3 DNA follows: TGTGCCAGCAGTGAAGTGACTTTAGAGCAGTATTTT. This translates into CASSEVTLEQYF.